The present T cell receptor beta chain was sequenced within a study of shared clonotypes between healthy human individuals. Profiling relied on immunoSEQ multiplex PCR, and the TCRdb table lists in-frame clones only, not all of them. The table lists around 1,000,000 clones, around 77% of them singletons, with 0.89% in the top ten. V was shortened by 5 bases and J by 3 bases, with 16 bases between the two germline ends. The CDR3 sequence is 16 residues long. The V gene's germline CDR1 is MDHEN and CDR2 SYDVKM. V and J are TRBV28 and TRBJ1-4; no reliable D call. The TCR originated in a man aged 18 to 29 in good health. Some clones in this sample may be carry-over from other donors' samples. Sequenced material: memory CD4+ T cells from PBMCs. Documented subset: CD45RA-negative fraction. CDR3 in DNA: TGTGCCAGCAGTCCACAGCCGGGCGCGGCTAATGAAAAACTGTTTTTT. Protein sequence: CASSPQPGAANEKLFF.